This TCR beta chain was profiled in a study of CD4 T cells in relation to SARS-CoV-2 and coronaviruses (dated by TCRdb to the early 2020s). Background for the entire study: Patient-derived lymphoblastoid cell lines were used to map the HLA restriction of shared crossreactive spike epitopes. Expansion assays from other donors in the study were sequenced with a different, Illumina-based TCR-beta assay. The Adaptive Biotechnologies TCR-sequencing kit was used to sequence samples from a few pre-COVID donors and the naive versus memory experiments, while other data came from Illumina-based sequencing. At the level of individual TCR clonotypes, the study measured memory CD4+ T cell crossreactivity between SARS-CoV-2 spike protein and common cold coronavirus spike proteins. Broader findings and caveats from the paper: Small numbers of patients and of tested TCRs were a limitation of the study. Naive versus memory sequencing indicated the assay detects memory recall responses rather than primary responses primed during culture. Because the crossreactivity analysis focused on spike protein, crossreactivity against other viral proteins was not assessed. Approximately 69% of donors had memory CD4+ clonotypes that crossrecognized SARS-CoV-2 and at least one common cold coronavirus spike. No donor contributed both pre-pandemic and post-infection samples, which limited tracing the source of pre-existing responses. Compared with monoreactive clones, crossreactive clones had significantly weaker SARS-CoV-2-driven expansion, a result consistent with antigenic imprinting.

CD4+ T cells from unexposed donors were collected before the COVID-19 pandemic (2011-2018). Naive and memory CD4+ T cells were separated from cryopreserved PBMCs by first enriching for CD4 and then performing EasySep naive CD4+ T cell enrichment. Leukapheresis product for the unexposed donors was bought commercially. Ficoll-Paque PLUS gradient centrifugation was used to isolate PBMCs from either whole blood or leukapheresis product. PBMCs were either cryopreserved at -140 degrees C or used fresh in the expansion assay. The QIAamp Micro DNA Kit was used to extract genomic DNA from the CD4+ T cells. Uncultured naive and memory CD4+ T cell DNA received deep-resolution immunoSEQ TCR-beta sequencing. Regarding the original processing steps: During preprocessing, nonproductive sequences were removed, as were CDR3s that did not start with C, did not end with F or W, or were shorter than 7 amino acids. Cultured and uncultured naive and memory CD4+ repertoires were searched for previously identified spike- and CEF-reactive CDR3s. CDR3 homology was quantified as pairwise Levenshtein distance, calculated with the stringdist R package after three terminal residues were trimmed from each end. The table comes from immuneACCESS by way of TCRdb, which keeps in-frame sequences with V and J called. Part of the clones is missing from these tables; in studies checked, under half for an unresolved V gene and the rest for unknown reasons. Clone size and the V and J calls come from that table; the DNA yielded D and trimming. Across this sample there are about 65,000 clones, with around 86% seen only once. Of the sample, about 1.6% falls within the top ten clones.

About this clone itself: This clone's antigen is unknown. There are no base qualities to consult, and no much larger clone falls within one base.

Cut back by 4 bases and 0 bases, the V and J ends lie 15 bases apart. CDR1 and CDR2, per the germline V gene (reference sequence), are DFQATT and SNEGSKA. Including the terminal cysteine and phenylalanine, the CDR3 comprises 15 residues. CDR3 DNA is the only sequence kept; it has 45 bases, read in frame from the first base. The source of this sequence is a human donor in good health. Sequencing input: memory CD4+ T cells from PBMCs. This sample's cell subset or site label indicates: memory (non-naive) CD4+ T cells. The chain employs TRBV20-1 and TRBJ1-2; a tentative D call is TRBD1 (5 bases match). The sequence in DNA is TGCAGTGCTACTGAGGGGCAGGGACCTAACTATGGCTACACCTTC. This sequence encodes CSATEGQGPNYGYTF.